This is a list of T cell receptor beta chains from one sample in a study of Ad26.COV2.S vaccination and SARS-CoV-2 variants. Only in-frame clones appear in the TCRdb table, and some are missing; sequencing was by immunoSEQ multiplex PCR. The repertoire consists of more than 350,000 clones, with 90% occurring once and the leading ten covering 10% to 15%. The sequencing here drew on peripheral blood, taken in a trial of Ad26.COV2.S vaccine versus placebo. Receptors were obtained from a person aged 18-65 years who received the Ad26.COV2.S COVID-19 vaccine or a placebo. Both conserved end residues are part of each CDR3. D genes are given only for firm matches. Where a row states a size, it is once, few, many or the class of an expanded clone; other rows omit it.

J gene | clone size | D gene | V gene | CDR3 protein | CDR3 DNA
TRBJ1-1 | once | TRBD1 | TRBV30 | CACLPGTGPSTEAFF | TGTGCCTGTCTACCCGGGACAGGGCCCAGCACTGAAGCTTTCTTT
TRBJ1-1 | once | NA | TRBV7-2 | CASSLDPGMNTEAFF | TGTGCCAGCAGCTTAGATCCAGGTATGAACACTGAAGCTTTCTTT
TRBJ2-7 | once | TRBD1 | TRBV29-1 | CSVVGTGGEGRDEQYF | TGCAGCGTTGTCGGGACAGGGGGCGAGGGGAGGGACGAGCAGTACTTC
TRBJ2-3 | once | TRBD1 | TRBV7-9 | CASSYGQDLGTDTQYF | TGTGCCAGCAGCTACGGACAGGATCTAGGGACAGATACGCAGTATTTT
TRBJ2-7 | NA | TRBD2 | TRBV15 | CATSRGTSGSHEQYF | TGTGCCACCAGCAGGGGGACTAGCGGGAGCCACGAGCAGTACTTC
TRBJ2-7 | NA | TRBD2 | TRBV18 | CASSPASGLYEQYF | TGTGCCAGCTCACCCGCTAGCGGCTTGTACGAGCAGTACTTC
TRBJ2-1 | NA | TRBD1 | TRBV9 | CASSVAGRGSYNEQFF | TGTGCCAGCAGCGTAGCGGGCAGGGGGTCCTACAATGAGCAGTTCTTC
TRBJ2-5 | NA | NA | TRBV3-1/TRBV3-2 | CASSQEGGHETQYF | TGTGCCAGCAGCCAAGAAGGGGGACATGAGACCCAGTACTTC
TRBJ2-3 | NA | TRBD1 | TRBV30 | CAWIRQGLRTDTQYF | TGTGCCTGGATCCGACAGGGGCTCCGCACAGATACGCAGTATTTT
TRBJ1-1 | few | NA | TRBV5-6 | CASSLAWDPNTEAFF | TGTGCCAGCAGCTTGGCCTGGGACCCGAACACTGAAGCTTTCTTT
TRBJ2-2 | NA | NA | TRBV5-1 | CASSLRENTGELFF | TGCGCCAGCAGCTTGCGGGAAAACACCGGGGAGCTGTTTTTT
TRBJ2-7 | NA | NA | TRBV7-9 | CASSTFSSYEQYF | TGTGCCAGCAGCACCTTTTCCTCGTATGAGCAGTACTTC
TRBJ1-5 | NA | NA | TRBV7-2 | CASSLATNQPQHF | TGTGCCAGCAGCTTAGCGACGAATCAGCCCCAGCATTTT